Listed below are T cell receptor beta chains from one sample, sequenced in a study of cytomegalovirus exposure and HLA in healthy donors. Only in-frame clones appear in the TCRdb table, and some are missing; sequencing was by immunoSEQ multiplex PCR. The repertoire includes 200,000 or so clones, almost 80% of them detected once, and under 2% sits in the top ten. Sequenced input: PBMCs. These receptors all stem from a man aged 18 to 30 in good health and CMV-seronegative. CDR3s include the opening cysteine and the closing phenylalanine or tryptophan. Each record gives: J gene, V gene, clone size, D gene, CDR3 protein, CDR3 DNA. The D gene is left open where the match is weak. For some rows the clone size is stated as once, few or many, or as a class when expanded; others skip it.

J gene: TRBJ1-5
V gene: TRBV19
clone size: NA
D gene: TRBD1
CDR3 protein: CASTPGTGINQPQHF
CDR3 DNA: TGTGCCAGTACCCCCGGGACAGGCATCAATCAGCCCCAGCATTTT

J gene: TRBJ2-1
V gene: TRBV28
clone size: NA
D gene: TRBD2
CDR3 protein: CASTQLAGDYNEQFF
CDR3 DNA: TGTGCCAGCACCCAACTAGCGGGAGACTACAATGAGCAGTTCTTC

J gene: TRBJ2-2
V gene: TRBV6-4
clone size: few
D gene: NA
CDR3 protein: CASSEGAGELFF
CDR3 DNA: TGTGCCAGCAGTGAGGGAGCCGGGGAGCTGTTTTTT

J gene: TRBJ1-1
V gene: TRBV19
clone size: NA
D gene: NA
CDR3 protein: CASSIFGGNTEAFF
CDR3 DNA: TGTGCCAGTAGTATCTTCGGGGGGAACACTGAAGCTTTCTTT

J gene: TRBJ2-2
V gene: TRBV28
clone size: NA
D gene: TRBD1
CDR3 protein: CASSFFGTGNTGELFF
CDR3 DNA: TGTGCCAGCAGTTTCTTCGGGACAGGGAACACCGGGGAGCTGTTTTTT

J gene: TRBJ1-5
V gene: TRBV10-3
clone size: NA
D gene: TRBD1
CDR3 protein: CAIRPGTGNQPQHF
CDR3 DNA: TGTGCCATCAGACCCGGGACAGGCAATCAGCCCCAGCATTTT

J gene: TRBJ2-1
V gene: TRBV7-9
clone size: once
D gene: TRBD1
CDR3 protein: CSSRMVGTGSYNEQFF
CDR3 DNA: TGTTCCAGCAGGATGGTGGGGACAGGGTCCTACAATGAGCAGTTCTTC

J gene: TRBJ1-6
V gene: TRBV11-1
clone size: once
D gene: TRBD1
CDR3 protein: CASSLRQGTSPLHF
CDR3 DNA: TGTGCCAGCAGCTTAAGACAGGGAACCTCACCCCTCCACTTT

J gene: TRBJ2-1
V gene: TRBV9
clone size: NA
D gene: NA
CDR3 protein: CASSVQGSYNEQFF
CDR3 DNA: TGTGCCAGCAGCGTACAGGGCTCCTACAATGAGCAGTTCTTC

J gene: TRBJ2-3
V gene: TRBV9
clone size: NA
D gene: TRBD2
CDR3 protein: CASSRGTSGGTDTQYF
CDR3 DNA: TGTGCCAGCAGCAGAGGGACTAGCGGGGGAACAGATACGCAGTATTTT